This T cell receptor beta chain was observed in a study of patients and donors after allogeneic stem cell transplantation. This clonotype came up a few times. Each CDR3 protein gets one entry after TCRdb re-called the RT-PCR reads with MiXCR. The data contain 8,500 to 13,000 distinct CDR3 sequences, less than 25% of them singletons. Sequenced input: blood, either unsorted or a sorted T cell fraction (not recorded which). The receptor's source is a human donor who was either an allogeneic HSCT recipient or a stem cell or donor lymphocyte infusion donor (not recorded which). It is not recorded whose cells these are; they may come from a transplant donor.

The DNA for the CDR3 is TGTGCCAGCAGATGGACCGCCGGAACTGAAGCTTTCTTT. This encodes CASRWTAGTEAFF. The V and J genes are TRBV12-3 or TRBV12-4 and TRBJ1-1; D is unclear. Trimming left V 6 bases short and J 5 bases short, with 13 bases between. The CDR3 sequence is 13 residues long.